This T cell receptor (beta chain) is drawn from a study of blood T cell repertoires in COVID-19. Libraries were prepared by immunoSEQ multiplex PCR; TCRdb keeps only in-frame clonotypes and omits some of them. This sample has roughly 230,000 clones, with approximately 83% found just once. CDR1 SNHLY and CDR2 FYNNEI come from the germline V gene. V was clipped by 8 bases and J by 7 bases, with 18 bases between them. This CDR3 has 14 amino acids. Recovery meant two consecutive negative NP/OP PCR tests, professional clearance, or resolved symptoms. The chain couples TRBV2 to TRBJ1-5, with no clear D. The material sequenced was PBMCs or T cells enriched from blood (not recorded which). This receptor was taken from a man in his forties or fifties who had recovered from COVID-19. CDR3 in DNA: TGTGCCAGCGGATTAGGTGGACTCTTCCAGCCCCAGCATTTT. This gives the protein CASGLGGLFQPQHF. Full variable domain (missing parts from reference TRBV2 and TRBJ1-5): EPEVTQTPSHQVTQMGQEVILRCVPISNHLYFYWYRQILGQKVEFLVSFYNNEISEKSEIFDDQFSVERPDGSNFTLKIRSTKLEDSAMYFCASGLGGLFQPQHFGDGTRLSIL.